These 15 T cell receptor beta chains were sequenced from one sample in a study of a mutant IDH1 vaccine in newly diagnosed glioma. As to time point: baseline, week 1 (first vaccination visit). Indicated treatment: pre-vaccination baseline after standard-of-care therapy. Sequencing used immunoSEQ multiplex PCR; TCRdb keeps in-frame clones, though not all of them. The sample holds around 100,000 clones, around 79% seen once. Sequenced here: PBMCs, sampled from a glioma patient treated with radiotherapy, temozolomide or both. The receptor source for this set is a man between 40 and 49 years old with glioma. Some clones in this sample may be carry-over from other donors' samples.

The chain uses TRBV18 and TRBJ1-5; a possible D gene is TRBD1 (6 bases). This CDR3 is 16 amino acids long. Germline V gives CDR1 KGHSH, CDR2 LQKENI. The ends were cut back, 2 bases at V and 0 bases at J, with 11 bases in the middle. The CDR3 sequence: CASSPSTGHSNQPQHF. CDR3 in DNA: TGTGCCAGCTCACCATCGACGGGACATAGCAATCAGCCCCAGCATTTT.

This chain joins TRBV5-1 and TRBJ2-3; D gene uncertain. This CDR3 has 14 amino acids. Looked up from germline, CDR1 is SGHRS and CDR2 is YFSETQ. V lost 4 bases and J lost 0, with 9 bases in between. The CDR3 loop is CASSLIPSTDTQYF. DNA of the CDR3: TGCGCCAGCAGCCTCATACCGAGCACAGATACGCAGTATTTT.

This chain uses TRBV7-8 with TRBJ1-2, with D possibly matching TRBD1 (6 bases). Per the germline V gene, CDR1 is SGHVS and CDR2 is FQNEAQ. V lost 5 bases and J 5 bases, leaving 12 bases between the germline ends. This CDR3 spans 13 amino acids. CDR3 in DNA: TGTGCCAGCAGCCCAGGGGTTCTGTATGGCTACACCTTC. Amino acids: CASSPGVLYGYTF.

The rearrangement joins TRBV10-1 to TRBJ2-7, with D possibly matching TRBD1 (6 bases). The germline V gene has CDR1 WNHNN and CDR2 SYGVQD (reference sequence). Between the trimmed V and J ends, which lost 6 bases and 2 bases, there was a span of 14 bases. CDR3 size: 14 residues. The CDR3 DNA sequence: TGCGCCAGCAGCGCCAGGACAGTCCCCTACGAGCAGTACTTC. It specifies CASSARTVPYEQYF.

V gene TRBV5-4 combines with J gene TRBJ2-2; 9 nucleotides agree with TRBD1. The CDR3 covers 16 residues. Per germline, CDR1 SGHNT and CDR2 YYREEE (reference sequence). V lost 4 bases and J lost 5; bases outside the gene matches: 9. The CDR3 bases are TGTGCCAGCAGCCCCACAGGGGGCGAGGATACCGGGGAGCTGTTTTTT. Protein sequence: CASSPTGGEDTGELFF.

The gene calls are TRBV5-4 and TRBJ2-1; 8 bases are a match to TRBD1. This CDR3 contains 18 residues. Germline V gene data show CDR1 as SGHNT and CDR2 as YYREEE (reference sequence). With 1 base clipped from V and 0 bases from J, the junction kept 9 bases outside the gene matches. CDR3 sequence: CASSLSAGGLSSYNEQFF. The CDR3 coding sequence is TGTGCCAGCAGCTTGTCTGCAGGGGGCTTGTCCTCCTACAATGAGCAGTTCTTC.

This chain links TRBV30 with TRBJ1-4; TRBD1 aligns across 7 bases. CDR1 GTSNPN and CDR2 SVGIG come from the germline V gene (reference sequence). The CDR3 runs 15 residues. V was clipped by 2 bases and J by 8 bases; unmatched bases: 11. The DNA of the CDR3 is TGTGCCTGGAGTCCCGCAGGGGGGTTTCGCGAAAAACTGTTTTTT. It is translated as CAWSPAGGFREKLFF.

The CDR3: CASSQDLGIAEAFF. The CDR3 DNA follows: TGCGCCAGCAGCCAAGATCTAGGGATCGCTGAAGCTTTCTTT. This chain links TRBV4-1 with TRBJ1-1; no definite D call. V was trimmed by 0 bases and J by 6 bases, leaving 11 bases between them. The CDR3 has 14 residues. Germline CDR1 reads MGHRA; CDR2 reads YSYEKL.

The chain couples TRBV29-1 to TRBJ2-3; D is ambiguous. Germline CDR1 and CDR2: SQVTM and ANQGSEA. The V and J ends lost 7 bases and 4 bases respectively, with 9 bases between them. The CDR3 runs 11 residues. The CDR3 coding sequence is TGCAGCGGAGCGAAGGCAGATACGCAGTATTTT. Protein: CSGAKADTQYF.

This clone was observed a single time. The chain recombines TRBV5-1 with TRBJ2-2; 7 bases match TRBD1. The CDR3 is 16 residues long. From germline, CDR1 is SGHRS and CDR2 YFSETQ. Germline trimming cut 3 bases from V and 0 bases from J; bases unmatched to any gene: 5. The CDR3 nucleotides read TGCGCCAGCAGCTCGAGGGGGACAGCGAACACCGGGGAGCTGTTTTTT. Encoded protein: CASSSRGTANTGELFF.

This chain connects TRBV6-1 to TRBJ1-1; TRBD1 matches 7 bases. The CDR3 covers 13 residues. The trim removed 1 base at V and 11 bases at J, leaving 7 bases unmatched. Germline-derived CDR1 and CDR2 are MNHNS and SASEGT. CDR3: CASSEGQGLNAFF. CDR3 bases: TGTGCCAGCAGTGAAGGACAGGGTTTGAACGCTTTCTTT.

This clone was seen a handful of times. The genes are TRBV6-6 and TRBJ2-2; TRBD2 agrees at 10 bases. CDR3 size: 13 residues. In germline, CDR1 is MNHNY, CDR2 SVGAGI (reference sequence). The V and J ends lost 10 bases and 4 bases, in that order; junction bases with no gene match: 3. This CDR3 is CATTSGATGELFF. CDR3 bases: TGTGCCACCACTAGCGGGGCCACCGGGGAGCTGTTTTTT.

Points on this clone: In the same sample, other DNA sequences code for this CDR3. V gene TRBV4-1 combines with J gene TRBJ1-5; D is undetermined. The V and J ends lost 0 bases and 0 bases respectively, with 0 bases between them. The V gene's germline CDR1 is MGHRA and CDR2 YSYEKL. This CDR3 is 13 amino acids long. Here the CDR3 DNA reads TGCGCCAGCAGCCAAGATAGCAATCAGCCCCAGCATTTT. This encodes CASSQDSNQPQHF.

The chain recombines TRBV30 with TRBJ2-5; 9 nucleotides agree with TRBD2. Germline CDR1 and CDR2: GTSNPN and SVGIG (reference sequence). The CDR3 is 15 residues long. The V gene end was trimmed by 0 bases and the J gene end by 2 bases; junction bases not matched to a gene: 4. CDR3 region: CAWSVRAGGQETQYF. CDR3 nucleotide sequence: TGTGCCTGGAGTGTACGGGCGGGGGGGCAAGAGACCCAGTACTTC. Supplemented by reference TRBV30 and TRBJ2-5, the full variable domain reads SQTIHQWPATLVQPVGSPLSLECTVEGTSNPNLYWYRQAAGRGLQLLFYSVGIGQISSEVPQNLSASRPQDRQFILSSKKLLLSDSGFYLCAWSVRAGGQETQYFGPGTRLLVL.

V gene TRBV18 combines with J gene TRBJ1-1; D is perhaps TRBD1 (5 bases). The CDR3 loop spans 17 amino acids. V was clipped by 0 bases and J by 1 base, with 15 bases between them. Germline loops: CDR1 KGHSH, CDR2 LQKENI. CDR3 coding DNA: TGTGCCAGCTCACCACCGTTTCGCCGGGGCCAGAACACTGAAGCTTTCTTT. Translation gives CASSPPFRRGQNTEAFF.